Below are 23 T cell receptor beta chains sequenced from a single sample in a study of blood T cell repertoires in COVID-19. Sequencing used immunoSEQ multiplex PCR; TCRdb keeps in-frame clones, though not all of them. The sample yields roughly 87,000 clones, about 88% seen once. Material for sequencing was peripheral blood. Receptors originate from a woman in her fifties or sixties with acute or convalescent COVID-19.

This chain connects TRBV7-9 to TRBJ2-3, with 9 bases that match TRBD2. V lost 1 base and J lost 2; bases outside the gene matches: 7. Looked up from germline, CDR1 is SEHNR and CDR2 is FQNEAQ (reference sequence). The CDR3 contains 17 residues. The chain's CDR3 is CASSLDVLAGSTDTQYF. CDR3 nucleotide sequence: TGTGCCAGCAGCTTAGATGTTCTAGCGGGATCCACAGATACGCAGTATTTT.

CDR3 nucleotide sequence: TGTGCCAGCAGCCCCACGGGACAGGGGAACTATGGCTACACCTTC. It translates to CASSPTGQGNYGYTF. This rearrangement joins TRBV3-1 (or the pseudogene TRBV3-2) to TRBJ1-2, with TRBD1 matching over 10 bases. Unmatched junction bases numbered 4, after V lost 4 bases and J lost 2 bases. CDR3 size: 15 residues. Per germline, CDR1 LGHDT and CDR2 YNNKEL (reference sequence).

The chain is built from TRBV24-1 and TRBJ1-1, with TRBD1 matching 7 bases. This CDR3 is built from 12 residues. V trimming: 2 bases; J trimming: 11 bases; junction bases outside the gene matches: 4. Germline V gene sequence: CDR1 KGHDR, CDR2 SFDVKD. The chain's CDR3 is CATSDSGQLAFF. For the CDR3, the DNA is TGTGCCACCAGTGATTCGGGACAGTTGGCTTTCTTT.

The chain links TRBV11-2 to TRBJ2-2; TRBD1 agrees at 8 bases. The germline gives CDR1 SGHAT, CDR2 FQNNGV. V shed 0 bases, J shed 6 bases, and the junction held 0 bases outside the gene matches. The CDR3 has 14 amino acids. The chain's CDR3 is CASSLETGAGELFF. The CDR3 nucleotides are TGTGCCAGCAGCTTAGAGACAGGGGCCGGGGAGCTGTTTTTT.

The chain is built from TRBV29-1 and TRBJ1-2; the D gene is possibly TRBD1 (6 bases). CDR1 is SQVTM, CDR2 ANQGSEA, per germline. Trimming removed 6 bases at V and 4 bases at J, with 18 bases between. The CDR3 is made up of 14 amino acids. CDR3 amino acids: CSVNPTGPLYGYTF. In DNA form, the CDR3 reads TGCAGCGTCAACCCAACAGGGCCTCTCTATGGCTACACCTTC.

This CDR3 reads CAWSLRTGLQPQHF. CDR3 coding DNA: TGTGCCTGGAGTTTGAGGACAGGGCTCCAGCCCCAGCATTTT. V usage is TRBV30 and J usage is TRBJ1-5; 8 bases are a match to TRBD1. The CDR3 spans 14 residues. The germline CDR1 and CDR2 sequences are GTSNPN and SVGIG (reference sequence). The V and J ends lost 2 bases and 7 bases, in that order; junction bases with no gene match: 7.

V gene TRBV7-9 combines with J gene TRBJ1-4, with a weak D call TRBD1 (6 bases). CDR1 and CDR2 from the germline V gene are SEHNR and FQNEAQ (reference sequence). Trimming took off 4 bases at V and 7 bases at J, with 13 bases between the two ends. The CDR3 covers 14 residues. CDR3 DNA: TGTGCCAGCAGCTACACAGGGTCGGGTGAAAAACTGTTTTTT. Encoded protein: CASSYTGSGEKLFF.

The chain has TRBV30 and TRBJ1-1; D gene uncertain. Germline V gene data show CDR1 as GTSNPN and CDR2 as SVGIG (reference sequence). Deletions cut 1 base from V and 3 bases from J, with 12 bases between. The CDR3 consists of 14 residues. CDR3 sequence: CAWSARLGDTEAFF. Here the CDR3 DNA reads TGTGCCTGGAGTGCTCGCCTTGGAGACACTGAAGCTTTCTTT. Based on the CDR3 plus reference TRBV30 and TRBJ1-1, the full variable domain is SQTIHQWPATLVQPVGSPLSLECTVEGTSNPNLYWYRQAAGRGLQLLFYSVGIGQISSEVPQNLSASRPQDRQFILSSKKLLLSDSGFYLCAWSARLGDTEAFFGQGTRLTVV.

The chain recombines TRBV15 with TRBJ1-6, with D tentatively TRBD1 (6 bases). Between the trimmed V and J ends, which lost 1 base and 7 bases, there was a span of 11 bases. CDR3 size: 15 residues. CDR1 is LNHNV and CDR2 is YYDKDF in the germline V gene (reference sequence). The chain's CDR3 is CATSRGGGDNSPLHF. In nucleotides, the CDR3 is TGTGCCACCAGCAGAGGAGGGGGAGACAATTCACCCCTCCACTTT. Drawing the rest from reference TRBV15 and TRBJ1-6, the complete variable domain is DAMVIQNPRYQVTQFGKPVTLSCSQTLNHNVMYWYQQKSSQAPKLLFHYYDKDFNNEADTPDNFQSRRPNTSFCFLDIRSPGLGDTAMYLCATSRGGGDNSPLHFGNGTRLTVT.

The V call is TRBV4-3, the J call TRBJ1-2, with D unresolved. Trimming took off 1 base at V and 7 bases at J, with 10 bases between the two ends. The CDR3 spans 13 residues. Germline loops: CDR1 LGHNA, CDR2 YSLEER. The CDR3 region has the DNA TGCGCCAGCAGCCAAGTCATTCGGTCTGGCTACACCTTC. Protein product: CASSQVIRSGYTF.

The rearrangement uses TRBV5-6 and TRBJ2-7, with 9 bases that match TRBD1. The CDR3 is 14 amino acids. The germline gives CDR1 SGHDT, CDR2 YYEEEE. Unmatched junction bases numbered 5, after V lost 2 bases and J lost 5 bases. The DNA for the CDR3 is TGTGCCAGCAGCTTCACAGGGGGCTACAACGAGCAGTACTTC. Translation: CASSFTGGYNEQYF.

The chain uses TRBV28 and TRBJ2-7; 7 nucleotides align to TRBD1. Per germline, CDR1 MDHEN and CDR2 SYDVKM. This CDR3 is built from 13 residues. Trimming at V came to 6 bases and at J to 5 bases, leaving 7 bases not matched to a gene. Here the CDR3 reads CASRNRGADEQYF. As DNA, the CDR3 is TGTGCCAGCAGGAACAGGGGAGCGGACGAGCAGTACTTC.

This clone was observed a few times. Other nucleotide sequences in the sample specify the same CDR3. The gene calls are TRBV29-1 and TRBJ1-1; tentatively, D is TRBD1 (5 bases). The CDR3 loop spans 11 amino acids. Germline CDR1 is SQVTM and CDR2 is ANQGSEA. V was trimmed by 7 bases and J by 1 base, leaving 7 bases between them. CDR3 residues: CSAGQNTEAFF. DNA of the CDR3: TGCAGCGCCGGACAGAACACTGAAGCTTTCTTT.

This clone was seen just once. This sequence joins TRBV7-3 and TRBJ1-3; weak D call: TRBD1 (6 bases). The CDR3 sequence is 14 residues long. The V gene lost 10 bases and the J gene lost 0 bases, with 13 bases spanning the gap. Germline assignment: CDR1 SGHTA and CDR2 FQGTGA. The CDR3 loop reads CATRQAPSGNTIYF. The CDR3 DNA is TGTGCCACCCGACAGGCGCCCTCTGGAAACACCATATATTTT.

The chain carries TRBV4-2 and TRBJ1-1; a weak D match, TRBD1 (6 bases). Per the germline V gene, CDR1 is LGHNA and CDR2 is YNFKEQ. V lost 0 bases and J lost 5, with 7 bases in between. The CDR3 has 13 amino acids. CDR3 in amino acids: CASSQDRGTEAFF. CDR3 DNA: TGTGCCAGCAGCCAAGACAGGGGTACTGAAGCTTTCTTT.

V usage is TRBV24-1 and J usage is TRBJ2-1, with D possibly TRBD1 on 6 matching bases. The CDR3 loop spans 12 amino acids. Per the germline V gene, CDR1 is KGHDR and CDR2 is SFDVKD. V lost 10 bases and J 7 bases, leaving 13 bases between the germline ends. CDR3 sequence (DNA): TGTGCCACACAGAATAGGGGGAATGAGCAGTTCTTC. This codes for CATQNRGNEQFF.

Note on this clone: One base away lies a much larger clone, so this may be a sequencing read error. This chain links TRBV7-7 with TRBJ1-1; a possible D gene is TRBD1 (5 bases). Trimming cost V 2 bases and J 3 bases, with 7 bases left between them. The CDR3 length is 13 residues. CDR1 SSHAT and CDR2 FNYEAQ come from the germline V gene (reference sequence). CDR3 sequence (DNA): TGTGCCAGCAGCTTAAACAGGCACACTGAAGCTTTCTTT. Amino acid sequence: CASSLNRHTEAFF.

This clone was counted a single time. V and J are TRBV7-2 and TRBJ2-5; D may be TRBD2 (7 bases). Trimming left V 5 bases short and J 9 bases short, with 16 bases between. Germline lookup yields CDR1 SGHTA and CDR2 FQGNSA. The CDR3 sequence is 13 residues long. CDR3 DNA sequence: TGTGCCAGCAGCCCAGTGGCGGGGGCGGCCCAGTACTTC. Its translation: CASSPVAGAAQYF.

This clone was found once. CDR3 sequence (DNA): TGCGCCAGCAGCTTGAGTCAGGGCAATGAAAAACTGTTTTTT. Translated, it gives CASSLSQGNEKLFF. This sequence joins TRBV5-1 and TRBJ1-4, with D possibly matching TRBD1 (5 bases). The CDR3 has 14 amino acids. V lost 1 base to trimming and J lost 5 bases, with 9 bases between them. The germline V gene has CDR1 SGHRS and CDR2 YFSETQ.

This clone came up once. Here the CDR3 reads CASSLAGGEVSEQYF. The DNA of the CDR3 is TGCGCCAGCAGCTTGGCCGGCGGGGAGGTCTCCGAGCAGTACTTC. The J gene is TRBJ2-7, the V gene TRBV5-1; TRBD2 is a possible D gene (6 bases). Trimming pared 0 bases from V and 6 bases from J, leaving 16 bases between. CDR1 and CDR2 (germline): SGHRS, YFSETQ. The CDR3 runs to 15 residues.

V is TRBV21-1 and J is TRBJ1-6. TRBV21-1 is annotated as a pseudogene. This CDR3 has 16 residues. In DNA form, the CDR3 reads TGTGCCAGCAGCATCCTACGAAGCTCCTATAATTCACCCCTCCACTTT. Amino acids: CASSILRSSYNSPLHF.

The chain combines TRBV27 with TRBJ2-1, with D possibly being TRBD2 (5 bases). Germline CDR1 is MNHEY and CDR2 is SMNVEV (reference sequence). This CDR3 spans 17 amino acids. Trimming stripped 6 bases from V and 3 bases from J, with 21 bases between. The CDR3 DNA sequence: TGTGCCAGCAGAACACTGGGAGAGCGACATAACTACAATGAGCAGTTCTTC. Encoded protein: CASRTLGERHNYNEQFF.

The V gene is TRBV3-1 (or the pseudogene TRBV3-2), the J gene TRBJ2-3; the match to TRBD1 covers 7 bases. Germline CDR1 is LGHDT and CDR2 is YNNKEL (reference sequence). V lost 0 bases to trimming and J lost 0 bases; unmatched junction nucleotides: 0. The CDR3 consists of 15 residues. CDR3 DNA: TGTGCCAGCAGCCAAGAGGGACAGAGCACAGATACGCAGTATTTT. Translated, it gives CASSQEGQSTDTQYF.